This T cell receptor beta chain was obtained from a study of blood T cell repertoires in COVID-19. About the study: Sample material is recorded as cDNA or gDNA derived from T cells, B-cell-depleted T cells, or PBMCs.

This clone was detected a few times. Original methodology: Scientists estimated how many nucleated cells there were by amplifying reference gene primers. Measured with immunoSEQ multiplex PCR; TCRdb has only the in-frame clones, and not every one. That table gives V, J and clone size, and the DNA gave D and trimming. The repertoire holds tens of thousands of clones, with about nine tenths as singletons. Germline V gene data show CDR1 as SGHNT and CDR2 as YENEEA. The V end lost 1 base, the J end lost 3 bases, and 15 bases lay between the germline ends. The CDR3 is made up of 17 amino acids. The chain is built from TRBV11-3 and TRBJ2-2; D gene uncertain. The clonotype originates from a man aged 65 to 79 with active or convalescent COVID-19. The specimen sequenced was peripheral blood. CDR3: CASSLGAFPGYTGELFF. CDR3 bases: TGTGCCAGCAGCTTAGGTGCGTTCCCCGGGTACACCGGGGAGCTGTTTTTT. The whole variable domain, remainder taken from reference TRBV11-3 and TRBJ2-2, is EAGVVQSPRYKIIEKKQPVAFWCNPISGHNTLYWYLQNLGQGPELLIRYENEEAVDDSQLPKDRFSAERLKGVDSTLKIQPAELGDSAVYLCASSLGAFPGYTGELFFGEGSRLTVL.